One and the same sample provided the 3 T cell receptor beta chains below, sequenced in a study of T cell changes during pregnancy in multiple sclerosis. Repertoires were generated with immunoSEQ multiplex PCR, while TCRdb's copy carries only in-frame clones and drops some. This table holds roughly 40,000 clones, approximately 92% found once. The specimen was CD8+ T cells from peripheral blood mononuclear cells, collected in the first trimester of pregnancy. The source is a female donor with multiple sclerosis, enrolled in a pregnancy study.

The chain links TRBV27 to TRBJ2-2; the match to TRBD2 covers 12 bases. Looked up from germline, CDR1 is MNHEY and CDR2 is SMNVEV (reference sequence). The V segment lost 3 bases and the J segment 5 bases; nucleotides outside the gene matches: 13. This CDR3 comprises 19 residues. CDR3 region: CASSLRGLAGGFWTGELFF. In DNA form, the CDR3 reads TGTGCCAGCAGTTTGAGGGGGCTAGCGGGGGGGTTTTGGACCGGGGAGCTGTTTTTT.

J is TRBJ2-3 and V is TRBV2; the D gene is possibly TRBD2 (6 bases). The CDR3 spans 19 residues. The germline V and J ends were trimmed by 1 base and 1 base, with 21 bases remaining between them. From germline, CDR1 is SNHLY and CDR2 FYNNEI. CDR3 in amino acids: CASSEGGWGSGGRTDTQYF. The CDR3 DNA follows: TGTGCCAGCAGTGAAGGAGGTTGGGGGTCCGGAGGGCGCACAGATACGCAGTATTTT.

The V call is TRBV12-1, the J call TRBJ1-2. TRBV12-1 is labeled a pseudogene. This CDR3 has 15 residues. The CDR3 sequence is CASSFPADTNYGYTF. In DNA, the CDR3 is TGTGCCAGCAGCTTTCCTGCGGATACTAACTATGGCTACACCTTC.